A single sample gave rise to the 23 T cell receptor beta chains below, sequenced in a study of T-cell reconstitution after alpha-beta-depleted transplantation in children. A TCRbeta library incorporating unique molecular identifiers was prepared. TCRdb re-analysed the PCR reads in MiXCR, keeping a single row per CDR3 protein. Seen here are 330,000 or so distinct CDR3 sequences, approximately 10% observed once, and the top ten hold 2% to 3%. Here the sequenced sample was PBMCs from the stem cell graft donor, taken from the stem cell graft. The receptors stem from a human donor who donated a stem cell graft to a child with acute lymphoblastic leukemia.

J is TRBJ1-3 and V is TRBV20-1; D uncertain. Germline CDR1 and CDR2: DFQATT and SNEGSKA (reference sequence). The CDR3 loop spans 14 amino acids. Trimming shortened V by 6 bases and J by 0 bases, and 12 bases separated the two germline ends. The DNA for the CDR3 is TGCAGTGCGGCTCGGGCGTACTCTGGAAACACCATATATTTT. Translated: CSAARAYSGNTIYF.

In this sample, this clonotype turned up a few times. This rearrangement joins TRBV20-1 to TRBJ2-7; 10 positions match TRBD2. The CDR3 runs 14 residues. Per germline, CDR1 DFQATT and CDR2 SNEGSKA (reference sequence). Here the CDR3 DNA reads TGCAGCACCCGGCTAGCGGGAGTTGCCTACGAGCAGTACTTC. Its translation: CSTRLAGVAYEQYF.

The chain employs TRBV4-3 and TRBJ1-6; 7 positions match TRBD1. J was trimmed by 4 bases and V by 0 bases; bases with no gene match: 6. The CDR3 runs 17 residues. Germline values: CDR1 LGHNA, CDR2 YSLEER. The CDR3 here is CASSQDRSGQYNSPLHF. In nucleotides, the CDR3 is TGCGCCAGCAGCCAAGATAGATCGGGACAGTATAATTCACCCCTCCACTTT.

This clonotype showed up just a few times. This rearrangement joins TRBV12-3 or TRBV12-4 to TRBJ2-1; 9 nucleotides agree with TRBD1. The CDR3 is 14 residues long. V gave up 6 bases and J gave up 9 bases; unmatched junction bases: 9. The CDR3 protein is CASSRQGGRAEQFF. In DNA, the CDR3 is TGTGCCAGCAGCCGACAGGGGGGGCGGGCTGAGCAGTTCTTC.

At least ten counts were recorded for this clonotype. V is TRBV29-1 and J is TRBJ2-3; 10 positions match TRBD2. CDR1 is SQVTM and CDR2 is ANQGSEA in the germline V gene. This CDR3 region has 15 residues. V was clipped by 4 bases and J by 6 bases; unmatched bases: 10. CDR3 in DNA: TGCAGCGTTGGGTCAGGGACTAGCGATAGGGATACGCAGTATTTT. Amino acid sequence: CSVGSGTSDRDTQYF.

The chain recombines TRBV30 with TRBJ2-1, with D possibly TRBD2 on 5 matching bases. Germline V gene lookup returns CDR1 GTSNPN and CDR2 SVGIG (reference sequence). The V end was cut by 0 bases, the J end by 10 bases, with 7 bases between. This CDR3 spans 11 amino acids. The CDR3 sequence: CAWSVEGEQFF. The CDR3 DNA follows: TGTGCCTGGAGTGTTGAGGGCGAGCAGTTCTTC.

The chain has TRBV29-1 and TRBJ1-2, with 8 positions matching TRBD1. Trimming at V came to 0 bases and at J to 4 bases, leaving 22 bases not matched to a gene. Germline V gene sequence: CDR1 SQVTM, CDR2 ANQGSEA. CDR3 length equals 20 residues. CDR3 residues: CSVEERGLGRGREFGYGYTF. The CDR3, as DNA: TGCAGCGTTGAAGAACGGGGCTTGGGCAGGGGGCGCGAATTTGGCTATGGCTACACCTTC.

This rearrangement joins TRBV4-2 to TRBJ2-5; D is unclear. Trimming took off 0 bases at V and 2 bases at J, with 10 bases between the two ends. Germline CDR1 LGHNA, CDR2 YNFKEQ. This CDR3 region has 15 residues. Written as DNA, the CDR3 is TGTGCCAGCAGCCAAGAGGCAGGCCTACAAGAGACCCAGTACTTC. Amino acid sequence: CASSQEAGLQETQYF.

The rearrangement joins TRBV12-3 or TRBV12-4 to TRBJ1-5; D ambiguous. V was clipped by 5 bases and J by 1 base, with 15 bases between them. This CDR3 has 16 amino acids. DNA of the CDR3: TGTGCCAGCAGTCGGACTACACCCGCAAGCAATCAGCCCCAGCATTTT. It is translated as CASSRTTPASNQPQHF.

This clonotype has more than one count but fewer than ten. The chain's CDR3 is CASSYGKHAKHQRETDTQYF. The CDR3 nucleotides are TGTGCCAGCAGTTACGGGAAACACGCAAAACACCAGCGGGAGACAGATACGCAGTATTTT. J is TRBJ2-3 and V is TRBV6-2 or TRBV6-3; 8 bases match TRBD2. The germline gives CDR1 MNHEY, CDR2 SVGEGT. V shed 2 bases and J 3 bases; nucleotides not matched to a gene: 19. This CDR3 spans 20 amino acids.

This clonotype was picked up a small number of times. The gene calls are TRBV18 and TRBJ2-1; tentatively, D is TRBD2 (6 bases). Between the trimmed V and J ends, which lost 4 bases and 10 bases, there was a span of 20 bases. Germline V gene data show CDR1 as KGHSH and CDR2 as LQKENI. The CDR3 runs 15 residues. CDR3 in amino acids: CASSLRQMTREEQFF. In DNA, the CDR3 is TGTGCCAGCTCACTCCGGCAGATGACCCGGGAGGAGCAGTTCTTC. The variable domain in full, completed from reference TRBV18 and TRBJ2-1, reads NAGVMQNPRHLVRRRGQEARLRCSPMKGHSHVYWYRQLPEEGLKFMVYLQKENIIDESGMPKERFSAEFPKEGPSILRIQQVVRGDSAAYFCASSLRQMTREEQFFGPGTRLTVL.

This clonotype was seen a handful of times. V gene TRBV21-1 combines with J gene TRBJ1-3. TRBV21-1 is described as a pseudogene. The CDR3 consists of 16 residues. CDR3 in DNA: TGTGCCAGCAGCAAAGGTATTGGGTGCTCTGGAAACACCATATATTTT. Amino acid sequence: CASSKGIGCSGNTIYF.

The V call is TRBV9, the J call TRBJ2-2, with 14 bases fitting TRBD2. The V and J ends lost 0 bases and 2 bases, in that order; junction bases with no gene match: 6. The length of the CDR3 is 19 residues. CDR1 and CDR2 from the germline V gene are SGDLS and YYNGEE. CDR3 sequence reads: CASSVATSGRAANTGELFF. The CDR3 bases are TGTGCCAGCAGCGTAGCGACTAGCGGGAGGGCCGCCAACACCGGGGAGCTGTTTTTT.

CDR3 bases: TGCGCCAGCAGCTTGGGGGTACTAGCGGGAGGGCTGGACGAGCAGTACTTC. Its protein product is CASSLGVLAGGLDEQYF. J is TRBJ2-7 and V is TRBV5-1; 13 nucleotides align to TRBD2. This CDR3 is 17 amino acids long. Germline CDR1 is SGHRS and CDR2 is YFSETQ. The junction had 8 bases not matched to a gene; V was cut back by 0 bases and J by 5 bases.

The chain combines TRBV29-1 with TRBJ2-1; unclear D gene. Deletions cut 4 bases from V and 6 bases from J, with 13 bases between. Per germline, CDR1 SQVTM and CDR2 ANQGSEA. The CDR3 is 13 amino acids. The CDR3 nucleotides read TGCAGCGTTGCCGCTAGGTTGAGCAATGAGCAGTTCTTC. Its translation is CSVAARLSNEQFF.

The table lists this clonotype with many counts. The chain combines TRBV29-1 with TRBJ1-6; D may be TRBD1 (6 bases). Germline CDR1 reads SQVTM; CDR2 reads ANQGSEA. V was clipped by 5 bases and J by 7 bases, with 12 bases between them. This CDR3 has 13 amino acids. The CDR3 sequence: CSVQRGANSPLHF. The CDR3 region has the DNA TGCAGCGTTCAAAGGGGGGCAAATTCACCCCTCCACTTT.

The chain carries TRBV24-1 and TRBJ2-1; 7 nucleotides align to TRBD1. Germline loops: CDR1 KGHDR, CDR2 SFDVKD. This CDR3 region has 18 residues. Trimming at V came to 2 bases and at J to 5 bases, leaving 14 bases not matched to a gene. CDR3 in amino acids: CATSDSATGVGWDNEQFF. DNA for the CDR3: TGTGCCACCAGTGATTCGGCTACAGGGGTAGGGTGGGACAATGAGCAGTTCTTC.

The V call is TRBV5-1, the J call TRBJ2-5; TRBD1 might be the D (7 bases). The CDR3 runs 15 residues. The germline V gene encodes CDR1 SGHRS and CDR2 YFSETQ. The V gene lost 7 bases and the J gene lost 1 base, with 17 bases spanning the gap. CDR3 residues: CASSEEGAVQETQYF. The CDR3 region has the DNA TGCGCCAGCTCAGAGGAGGGGGCGGTCCAAGAGACCCAGTACTTC.

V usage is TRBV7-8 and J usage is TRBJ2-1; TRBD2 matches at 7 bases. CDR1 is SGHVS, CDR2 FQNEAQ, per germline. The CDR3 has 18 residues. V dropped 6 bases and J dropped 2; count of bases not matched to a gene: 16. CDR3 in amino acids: CASSFYRLMSGAYNEQFF. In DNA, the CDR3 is TGTGCCAGCAGTTTTTACAGGCTTATGAGCGGGGCCTACAATGAGCAGTTCTTC. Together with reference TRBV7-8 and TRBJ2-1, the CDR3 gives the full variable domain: GAGVSQSPRYKVAKRGQDVALRCDPISGHVSLFWYQQALGQGPEFLTYFQNEAQLDKSGLPSDRFFAERPEGSVSTLKIQRTQQEDSAVYLCASSFYRLMSGAYNEQFFGPGTRLTVL.

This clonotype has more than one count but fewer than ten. Written as DNA, the CDR3 is TGCGCCAGCAGTCCCTTTCTAGCGGGAGGGCTCAATGAGCAGTTCTTC. Its translation is CASSPFLAGGLNEQFF. The chain has TRBV4-1 and TRBJ2-1; 12 nucleotides align to TRBD2. CDR3 length: 16 residues. V trimming: 6 bases; J trimming: 6 bases; junction bases outside the gene matches: 9. Germline V gene data show CDR1 as MGHRA and CDR2 as YSYEKL.

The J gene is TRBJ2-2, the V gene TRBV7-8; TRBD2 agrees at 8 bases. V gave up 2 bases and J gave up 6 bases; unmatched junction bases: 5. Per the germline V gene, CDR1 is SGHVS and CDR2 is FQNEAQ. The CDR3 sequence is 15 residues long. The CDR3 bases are TGTGCCAGCAGCTTAACAGCGGGGGAGGCCGGGGAGCTGTTTTTT. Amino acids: CASSLTAGEAGELFF.

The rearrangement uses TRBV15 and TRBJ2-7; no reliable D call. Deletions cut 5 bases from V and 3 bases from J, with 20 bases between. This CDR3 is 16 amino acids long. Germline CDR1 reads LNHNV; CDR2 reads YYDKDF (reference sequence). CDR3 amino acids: CATSGNSYSGSYEQYF. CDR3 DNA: TGTGCCACCAGCGGCAATTCTTACAGTGGAAGCTACGAGCAGTACTTC.

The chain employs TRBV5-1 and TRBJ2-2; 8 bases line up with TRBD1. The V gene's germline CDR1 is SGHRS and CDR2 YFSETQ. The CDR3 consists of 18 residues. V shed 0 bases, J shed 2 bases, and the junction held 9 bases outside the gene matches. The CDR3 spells CASSLANQGARNTGELFF. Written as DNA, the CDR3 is TGCGCCAGCAGCTTGGCCAATCAGGGGGCGCGAAACACCGGGGAGCTGTTTTTT.